Shown below are 17 T cell receptor beta chains from a single sample sequenced in a study of control samples from healthy donors and cancer patients. Using immunoSEQ multiplex PCR, the repertoire was profiled, and TCRdb retains in-frame clones only, with some absent. The sample has 70,000 to 80,000 clones, approximately 88% seen once; the top ten hold roughly 15%. Sample: blood. The receptor set was obtained from a middle-aged man in good health.

The chain has TRBV29-1 and TRBJ2-3; the D is unclear. The CDR3 contains 12 residues. Germline V gene lookup returns CDR1 SQVTM and CDR2 ANQGSEA. Trimming left V 6 bases short and J 6 bases short, with 13 bases between. The CDR3 reads CSVERKGDTQYF. CDR3 DNA sequence: TGCAGCGTCGAAAGGAAGGGTGATACGCAGTATTTT.

The genes are TRBV19 and TRBJ1-5, with TRBD1 matching over 7 bases. J was trimmed by 10 bases and V by 1 base; bases with no gene match: 10. Germline values: CDR1 LNHDA, CDR2 SQIVND (reference sequence). The CDR3 totals 15 residues. CDR3 DNA: TGTGCCAGTAGTATAGGTAGGACAGGCGACGCACCCCAGCATTTT. Translation: CASSIGRTGDAPQHF.

This clone was observed a single time. V is TRBV19 and J is TRBJ1-1, with TRBD1 identical over 11 bases. In germline, CDR1 is LNHDA, CDR2 SQIVND (reference sequence). CDR3 length: 14 amino acids. The trim removed 3 bases at V and 8 bases at J, leaving 5 bases unmatched. The DNA of the CDR3 is TGTGCCAGTAGTATTGTCGGACAGGGGGCCGAAGCTTTCTTT. Translated, it gives CASSIVGQGAEAFF.

The V call is TRBV29-1, the J call TRBJ1-5, with D unresolved. This CDR3 has 13 amino acids. Per germline, CDR1 SQVTM and CDR2 ANQGSEA. Trimming took off 4 bases at V and 0 bases at J, with 7 bases between the two ends. The CDR3 spells CSVGQTSNQPQHF. The CDR3 nucleotides are TGCAGCGTTGGACAAACTAGCAATCAGCCCCAGCATTTT.

The V and J genes are TRBV6-5 and TRBJ2-7; TRBD1 agrees at 7 bases. Germline CDR1 is MNHEY and CDR2 is SVGAGI. V dropped 0 bases and J dropped 2; count of bases not matched to a gene: 1. This CDR3 comprises 14 residues. The CDR3 reads CASSYSDRPYEQYF. The DNA for the CDR3 is TGTGCCAGCAGTTACTCGGACAGGCCCTACGAGCAGTACTTC.

The chain recombines TRBV20-1 with TRBJ1-1; TRBD1 might be the D (5 bases). This CDR3 region has 14 residues. Deletions cut 3 bases from V and 0 bases from J, with 11 bases between. CDR1 and CDR2 (germline): DFQATT, SNEGSKA (reference sequence). CDR3 DNA sequence: TGCAGTGCTAGTAGGGGATTCATGAACACTGAAGCTTTCTTT. It yields the protein CSASRGFMNTEAFF.

The rearrangement joins TRBV20-1 to TRBJ2-1; D remains ambiguous. CDR3 size: 11 residues. Trimming stripped 6 bases from V and 8 bases from J, with 11 bases between. Germline CDR1 DFQATT, CDR2 SNEGSKA (reference sequence). The CDR3 spells CSAEPGYEQFF. DNA for the CDR3: TGCAGTGCAGAGCCTGGGTATGAGCAGTTCTTC.

By share, this clone counts as medium-sized. V gene TRBV7-2 combines with J gene TRBJ1-1, with TRBD1 matching 9 bases. The V and J ends lost 5 bases and 4 bases, in that order; junction bases with no gene match: 5. The CDR3 runs to 14 residues. The germline V gene encodes CDR1 SGHTA and CDR2 FQGNSA. CDR3 sequence: CASSPQGASTEAFF. In DNA form, the CDR3 reads TGTGCCAGCAGCCCACAGGGGGCTAGCACTGAAGCTTTCTTT.

The V gene is TRBV30, the J gene TRBJ1-4; the D gene is possibly TRBD1 (6 bases). The CDR3 is 13 amino acids. Germline lookup yields CDR1 GTSNPN and CDR2 SVGIG (reference sequence). Trimming removed 2 bases from V and 8 bases from J, with 12 bases in between. DNA of the CDR3: TGTGCCTGGAGTTACAGGGCTGGGGAAAAACTGTTTTTT. Amino acids: CAWSYRAGEKLFF. The full variable domain, its missing parts supplied by reference TRBV30 and TRBJ1-4, is SQTIHQWPATLVQPVGSPLSLECTVEGTSNPNLYWYRQAAGRGLQLLFYSVGIGQISSEVPQNLSASRPQDRQFILSSKKLLLSDSGFYLCAWSYRAGEKLFFGSGTQLSVL.

The chain employs TRBV7-2 and TRBJ2-7; D gene unclear. Trimming cost V 3 bases and J 0 bases, with 3 bases left between them. This CDR3 comprises 12 residues. Germline V CDR1 and CDR2: SGHTA, FQGNSA. The CDR3 DNA follows: TGTGCCAGCAGCTTGTCCTCCTACGAGCAGTACTTC. Encoded protein: CASSLSSYEQYF.

The gene calls are TRBV7-2 and TRBJ1-1; 9 bases map to TRBD1. V gave up 3 bases and J gave up 4 bases; unmatched junction bases: 6. Germline CDR1 reads SGHTA; CDR2 reads FQGNSA. This CDR3 has 15 amino acids. CDR3 nucleotides: TGTGCCAGCAGCTTGGACAGGGGAAGGGGCACTGAAGCTTTCTTT. Residues: CASSLDRGRGTEAFF.

This chain connects TRBV7-2 to TRBJ2-5; TRBD2 aligns across 7 bases. V dropped 9 bases and J dropped 4; count of bases not matched to a gene: 5. CDR3 length: 12 residues. The germline V gene encodes CDR1 SGHTA and CDR2 FQGNSA. CDR3 amino acids: CASKAGLETQYF. For the CDR3, the DNA is TGTGCCAGTAAAGCGGGGTTAGAGACCCAGTACTTC.

This clone was detected once. The CDR3 nucleotides are TGCGCCAGCAGTGACGCGACAGGTATAGGCAAGGGCTACACCTTC. It specifies CASSDATGIGKGYTF. This sequence joins TRBV10-2 and TRBJ1-2; possible D gene TRBD1, 6 bases. The V end lost 3 bases, the J end lost 8 bases, and 19 bases lay between the germline ends. CDR1 and CDR2 (germline): WSHSY, SAAADI. There are 15 residues in the CDR3.

The chain combines TRBV7-2 with TRBJ1-1; D remains ambiguous. Trimming took 5 bases from V and 4 from J, leaving 14 bases between them. Germline V CDR1 and CDR2: SGHTA, FQGNSA. The CDR3 consists of 14 residues. CDR3 coding DNA: TGTGCCAGCAGCCCCATGGCGGGCCGCACTGAAGCTTTCTTT. Translating gives CASSPMAGRTEAFF.

J is TRBJ2-3 and V is TRBV2; D not certain. This CDR3 region has 14 residues. Germline values: CDR1 SNHLY, CDR2 FYNNEI. Trimming removed 8 bases at V and 0 bases at J, with 12 bases between. CDR3 region: CASAWKSSTDTQYF. Written as DNA, the CDR3 is TGTGCCAGCGCTTGGAAGTCTAGCACAGATACGCAGTATTTT.

The J gene is TRBJ1-2, the V gene TRBV4-3; D ambiguous. The germline V and J ends were trimmed by 1 base and 4 bases, with 16 bases remaining between them. The CDR3 consists of 16 residues. Germline V gives CDR1 LGHNA, CDR2 YSLEER. The CDR3 coding sequence is TGCGCCAGCAGCCAAGTATCCTCTAACTCACGCTATGGCTACACCTTC. It encodes CASSQVSSNSRYGYTF.

The CDR3 DNA sequence: TGTGCCAGCAGTCTGTATTACGAGCAGTACTTC. Its protein product is CASSLYYEQYF. This chain joins TRBV12-3 or TRBV12-4 and TRBJ2-7; no clear D. V lost 5 bases and J lost 4, with 6 bases in between. The length of the CDR3 is 11 residues.